The source of this T cell receptor (beta chain) is a study of cytomegalovirus exposure and HLA in healthy donors. Primers for the PCR totalled 60 Vbeta and 13 Jbeta. TCRdb's copy holds only in-frame clones and misses some; the assay was immunoSEQ multiplex PCR. There are some 99,000 clones in the sample; under 85% occur only once, and 2% to 2.5% lies in the top ten. Sequencing was done on a sample of PBMCs. This receptor was obtained from a middle-aged man in good health and CMV-seronegative.

This chain's CDR3 is CASSLVGRTRGEGYTF. As DNA, the CDR3 is TGTGCCAGCAGCTTAGTTGGGAGGACCCGGGGGGAAGGCTACACCTTC. The V gene is TRBV11-2, the J gene TRBJ1-2; maybe TRBD1 (5 bases). Germline CDR1 is SGHAT and CDR2 is FQNNGV. CDR3 size: 16 residues. Trimming removed 1 base at V and 8 bases at J, with 20 bases between.